The next 30 T cell receptor beta chains were all read from a single sample in a study of T cells after yellow fever vaccination. One entry per CDR3 protein, called by TCRdb with MiXCR from the 5' RACE reads. The sample consists of 250,000 or so distinct CDR3 sequences, 3.6% of them appearing once. The specimen was PBMCs, collected 15 days after the yellow fever booster vaccination. The receptor set was obtained from a man aged 18 to 35 who received the YFV17D yellow fever vaccine.

The sample holds many counts of this clonotype. The chain has TRBV29-1 and TRBJ1-1, with D unclear. CDR3 length: 15 amino acids. Germline V gives CDR1 SQVTM, CDR2 ANQGSEA. Trimming shortened V by 6 bases and J by 1 base, and 18 bases separated the two germline ends. In DNA form, the CDR3 reads TGCAGCGTCGACTTCGCCCCTCGGTCGAACACTGAAGCTTTCTTT. Protein: CSVDFAPRSNTEAFF. Supplemented by reference TRBV29-1 and TRBJ1-1, the full variable domain reads SAVISQKPSRDICQRGTSLTIQCQVDSQVTMMFWYRQQPGQSLTLIATANQGSEATYESGFVIDKFPISRPNLTFSTLTVSNMSPEDSSIYLCSVDFAPRSNTEAFFGQGTRLTVV.

The chain couples TRBV28 to TRBJ1-1; D is possibly TRBD1 (5 bases). Trimming removed 3 bases from V and 7 bases from J, with 12 bases in between. The CDR3 has 13 amino acids. Germline V gene sequence: CDR1 MDHEN, CDR2 SYDVKM. In DNA form, the CDR3 reads TGTGCCAGCAGTTTTTGGGGACCGGGTGAAGCTTTCTTT. Translation: CASSFWGPGEAFF.

This clonotype was found many times. V is TRBV7-2 and J is TRBJ2-1; 8 bases agree with TRBD2. CDR1 SGHTA and CDR2 FQGNSA come from the germline V gene. The CDR3 consists of 15 residues. V shed 5 bases, J shed 1 base, and the junction held 4 bases outside the gene matches. The CDR3: CASSPIAGSYNEQFF. The CDR3 DNA is TGTGCCAGCAGCCCGATAGCGGGGTCCTACAATGAGCAGTTCTTC.

This clonotype appeared many times. V and J are TRBV12-3 or TRBV12-4 and TRBJ2-3; 10 bases are a match to TRBD2. This CDR3 has 11 amino acids. Trimming at V came to 7 bases and at J to 15 bases, leaving 7 bases not matched to a gene. In nucleotides, the CDR3 is TGTGCCAGCACCGAGCGGGGGGGTCAATATTTT. Its protein is CASTERGGQYF.

This clonotype was recorded many times. The chain employs TRBV5-1 and TRBJ1-2; 7 nucleotides line up with TRBD1. Germline values: CDR1 SGHRS, CDR2 YFSETQ. V lost 5 bases and J lost 3; bases outside the gene matches: 7. The CDR3 runs to 14 residues. CDR3 DNA: TGCGCCAGCAGTTTGACAGGGACAGACTATGGCTACACCTTC. It translates to CASSLTGTDYGYTF. Supplemented by reference TRBV5-1 and TRBJ1-2, the full variable domain reads KAGVTQTPRYLIKTRGQQVTLSCSPISGHRSVSWYQQTPGQGLQFLFEYFSETQRNKGNFPGRFSGRQFSNSRSEMNVSTLELGDSALYLCASSLTGTDYGYTFGSGTRLTVV.

Many counts were recorded for this clonotype. CDR3 loop: CASSLARNTEAFF. The CDR3 DNA reads TGTGCCAGCAGCTTAGCCCGGAACACTGAAGCTTTCTTT. The chain couples TRBV7-2 to TRBJ1-1; no reliable D call. Deletions cut 0 bases from V and 1 base from J, with 3 bases between. CDR1 is SGHTA and CDR2 is FQGNSA in the germline V gene. CDR3 size: 13 residues.

Many counts were recorded for this clonotype. V usage is TRBV5-1 and J usage is TRBJ1-6; 8 bases match TRBD1. Looked up from germline, CDR1 is SGHRS and CDR2 is YFSETQ. The CDR3 sequence is 15 residues long. With 1 base clipped from V and 8 bases from J, the junction kept 5 bases outside the gene matches. CDR3 sequence reads: CASSLRTGGDSPLHF. CDR3 DNA: TGCGCCAGCAGCTTGCGAACAGGGGGTGATTCACCCCTCCACTTT. Full variable domain (outside the CDR3, taken from reference TRBV5-1 and TRBJ1-6): KAGVTQTPRYLIKTRGQQVTLSCSPISGHRSVSWYQQTPGQGLQFLFEYFSETQRNKGNFPGRFSGRQFSNSRSEMNVSTLELGDSALYLCASSLRTGGDSPLHFGNGTRLTVT.

Ten or more counts support this clonotype. The CDR3 coding sequence is TGTGCCAGCAGCCCCGGGGGTTCAGGGACCCAGTACTTC. Its translation is CASSPGGSGTQYF. The chain carries TRBV7-6 and TRBJ2-5; possible D gene TRBD2, 6 bases. The CDR3 is 13 residues long. Germline V gene sequence: CDR1 SGHVS, CDR2 FNYEAQ. Trimming cost V 5 bases and J 7 bases, with 14 bases left between them.

This clonotype was found many times. This sequence joins TRBV20-1 and TRBJ2-5, with D possibly being TRBD2 (5 bases). Looked up from germline, CDR1 is DFQATT and CDR2 is SNEGSKA (reference sequence). The CDR3 loop spans 11 amino acids. V gave up 0 bases and J gave up 8 bases, with 7 bases separating them. For the CDR3, the DNA is TGCAGTGCTAGAGATGAGGGTACCCAGTACTTC. It is translated as CSARDEGTQYF.

Many counts were recorded for this clonotype. This sequence joins TRBV3-1 and TRBJ2-2; unclear D gene. Per the germline V gene, CDR1 is LGHDT and CDR2 is YNNKEL (reference sequence). This CDR3 has 13 residues. Deletions cut 1 base from V and 6 bases from J, with 6 bases between. CDR3 in amino acids: CASSQAAAGELFF. For the CDR3, the DNA is TGTGCCAGCAGCCAAGCGGCGGCCGGGGAGCTGTTTTTT.

This clonotype was counted at least ten times. The CDR3: CASSRLAGGCFF. DNA of the CDR3: TGTGCCAGCAGTCGCCTAGCGGGGGGGTGCTTCTTC. The chain combines TRBV12-3 or TRBV12-4 with TRBJ2-1; TRBD2 matches 12 bases. CDR3 length: 12 residues. V lost 5 bases and J lost 16; bases outside the gene matches: 6.

In its sample, this clonotype was seen many times. CDR3 nucleotide sequence: TGTGCCAGCAGATCCGAGGGACCGACCTCTTATAGCAATCAGCCCCAGCATTTT. Translating it yields CASRSEGPTSYSNQPQHF. The V call is TRBV28, the J call TRBJ1-5; maybe TRBD1 (5 bases). Per germline, CDR1 MDHEN and CDR2 SYDVKM. The V and J ends lost 6 bases and 0 bases respectively, with 21 bases between them. CDR3 length equals 18 residues. Looking up the rest from reference TRBV28 and TRBJ1-5 gives the full variable domain: DVKVTQSSRYLVKRTGEKVFLECVQDMDHENMFWYRQDPGLGLRLIYFSYDVKMKEKGDIPEGYSVSREKKERFSLILESASTNQTSMYLCASRSEGPTSYSNQPQHFGDGTRLSIL.

This clonotype was observed a handful of times. This chain's CDR3 is CASSLPGRPQHF. The CDR3 nucleotides read TGCGCCAGCAGTCTTCCCGGTCGGCCCCAGCATTTT. J is TRBJ1-5 and V is TRBV23-1; no firm D call. TRBV23-1 is an ORF, with its function uncertain. Trimming removed 4 bases at V and 9 bases at J, with 10 bases between. CDR3 length: 12 amino acids.

This clonotype came up many times. The rearrangement joins TRBV5-1 to TRBJ2-2, with a tentative D call TRBD2 (6 bases). Germline assignment: CDR1 SGHRS and CDR2 YFSETQ. The CDR3 sequence is 14 residues long. Trimming cost V 7 bases and J 5 bases, with 15 bases left between them. CDR3 DNA sequence: TGCGCCAGCGGGCGAACCGGGACTACCGGGGAGCTGTTTTTT. Protein sequence: CASGRTGTTGELFF. The complete variable domain, with remaining parts taken from reference TRBV5-1 and TRBJ2-2, reads KAGVTQTPRYLIKTRGQQVTLSCSPISGHRSVSWYQQTPGQGLQFLFEYFSETQRNKGNFPGRFSGRQFSNSRSEMNVSTLELGDSALYLCASGRTGTTGELFFGEGSRLTVL.

The table lists this clonotype with many counts. This chain uses TRBV29-1 with TRBJ1-1; D not resolved. The germline V gene encodes CDR1 SQVTM and CDR2 ANQGSEA. The V end was cut by 6 bases, the J end by 0 bases, with 8 bases between. The CDR3 runs 12 residues. For the CDR3, the DNA is TGCAGCGTCGCAGTTATGAACACTGAAGCTTTCTTT. It translates to CSVAVMNTEAFF.

In its sample, this clonotype was seen many times. The chain recombines TRBV12-3 or TRBV12-4 with TRBJ2-2, with 7 bases identical to TRBD1. This CDR3 is built from 15 residues. V was pared by 3 bases and J by 4 bases, with 5 bases of the junction left unmatched. The CDR3 reads CASSFRDSFTGELFF. The CDR3 nucleotides read TGTGCCAGCAGTTTCAGGGACAGCTTCACCGGGGAGCTGTTTTTT.

This clonotype appeared many times. The CDR3 nucleotides are TGCAGCGGAGAAGGACAGGACTATAATGAGCAGTTCTTC. It is translated as CSGEGQDYNEQFF. The V gene is TRBV29-1, the J gene TRBJ2-1, with D maybe TRBD1 (7 bases). The length of the CDR3 is 13 residues. Germline V gene data show CDR1 as SQVTM and CDR2 as ANQGSEA. V was clipped by 7 bases and J by 7 bases, with 17 bases between them.

This clonotype was counted ten times or more. V and J are TRBV5-1 and TRBJ2-6; a possible D gene is TRBD1 (5 bases). Germline values: CDR1 SGHRS, CDR2 YFSETQ. V shed 3 bases and J shed 3 bases, with 10 bases lying between them. The CDR3 has 15 residues. CDR3 DNA sequence: TGCGCCAGCAGCTCAGGGCAGAATGGGGCCAACGTCCTGACTTTC. It encodes CASSSGQNGANVLTF. The variable domain in full, completed from reference TRBV5-1 and TRBJ2-6, reads KAGVTQTPRYLIKTRGQQVTLSCSPISGHRSVSWYQQTPGQGLQFLFEYFSETQRNKGNFPGRFSGRQFSNSRSEMNVSTLELGDSALYLCASSSGQNGANVLTFGAGSRLTVL.

This clonotype appeared many times. CDR3 DNA sequence: TGCGCCAGCAGCTTGGGTAGCGGGGGCTACGAGCAGTACTTC. Translating it yields CASSLGSGGYEQYF. This chain links TRBV5-1 with TRBJ2-7; the match to TRBD2 covers 9 bases. There are 14 residues in the CDR3. The germline V gene encodes CDR1 SGHRS and CDR2 YFSETQ. J lost 3 bases, V lost 0 bases, and 1 base had no gene match.

This clonotype was seen ten or more times. The chain has TRBV20-1 and TRBJ1-2; no clear D gene. The CDR3 sequence is 12 residues long. The V and J ends lost 0 bases and 4 bases respectively, with 6 bases between them. Per germline, CDR1 DFQATT and CDR2 SNEGSKA (reference sequence). In DNA, the CDR3 is TGCAGTGCTAGAGAACGGGTCTATGGCTACACCTTC. As protein: CSARERVYGYTF.

This clonotype was seen ten or more times. The chain is built from TRBV12-3 or TRBV12-4 and TRBJ2-2; 8 nucleotides agree with TRBD2. The CDR3 sequence is 15 residues long. After removal of 6 bases from V and 0 bases from J, the junction contained 3 bases not matched to a gene. CDR3 sequence (DNA): TGTGCCAGCAGCCCGGGGGGGTCGAACACCGGGGAGCTGTTTTTT. This gives the protein CASSPGGSNTGELFF.

This clonotype was picked up many times. V usage is TRBV7-2 and J usage is TRBJ2-7; 7 bases fit TRBD1. Trimming at V came to 1 base and at J to 2 bases, leaving 5 bases not matched to a gene. This CDR3 has 15 residues. The V gene's germline CDR1 is SGHTA and CDR2 FQGNSA. The DNA for the CDR3 is TGTGCCAGCAGCTTAGGAAAGGGGGCCCCCTACGAGCAGTACGTC. Amino acid sequence: CASSLGKGAPYEQYV.

This clonotype was observed many times. CDR3 in amino acids: CSAAGVDTQYF. CDR3 in DNA: TGCAGTGCTGCGGGGGTGGATACGCAGTATTTT. The chain links TRBV20-1 to TRBJ2-3; 7 bases match TRBD2. Per the germline V gene, CDR1 is DFQATT and CDR2 is SNEGSKA (reference sequence). The J segment lost 6 bases and the V segment lost 5 bases, leaving 2 bases of the junction unmatched. This CDR3 comprises 11 residues.

This clonotype showed up many times. The chain joins TRBV4-2 to TRBJ2-5, with D possibly matching TRBD2 (5 bases). This CDR3 region has 15 residues. The V end was cut by 0 bases, the J end by 4 bases, with 12 bases between. Germline lookup yields CDR1 LGHNA and CDR2 YNFKEQ. CDR3 sequence reads: CASSQEDGNLETQYF. The CDR3 region has the DNA TGTGCCAGCAGCCAAGAGGACGGGAACCTAGAGACCCAGTACTTC.

This clonotype was seen repeatedly, ten times or more. The rearrangement joins TRBV12-3 or TRBV12-4 to TRBJ2-7; 11 positions agree with TRBD1. Trimming removed 8 bases from V and 9 bases from J; junction bases left unmatched: 15. The CDR3 runs to 15 residues. CDR3 coding DNA: TGTGCCAGCCCCTTGGGGGCCGGGACAGGGGGTCCGCAGTACTTC. Protein sequence: CASPLGAGTGGPQYF.

Ten or more counts support this clonotype. The chain is built from TRBV5-1 and TRBJ2-1, with a weak D call TRBD2 (5 bases). In germline, CDR1 is SGHRS, CDR2 YFSETQ. CDR3 length: 12 amino acids. Trimming stripped 2 bases from V and 9 bases from J, with 9 bases between. CDR3 coding DNA: TGCGCCAGCAGCTTCCCAGAGGGTGAGCAGTTCTTC. Encoded protein: CASSFPEGEQFF.

This clonotype was counted at least ten times. The chain joins TRBV12-3 or TRBV12-4 to TRBJ2-6, with D possibly matching TRBD2 (6 bases). Trimming took 4 bases from V and 7 from J, leaving 11 bases between them. The CDR3 is 14 residues long. CDR3 sequence (DNA): TGTGCCAGCAGTTCCGGAGCGGGTGCCAACGTCCTGACTTTC. This codes for CASSSGAGANVLTF.

This clonotype was seen repeatedly, ten times or more. The rearrangement links TRBV6-1 to TRBJ2-7; 7 nucleotides line up with TRBD1. V shed 8 bases and J 4 bases; nucleotides not matched to a gene: 8. The CDR3 covers 13 residues. CDR1 MNHNS and CDR2 SASEGT come from the germline V gene. The CDR3 reads CASGVDRVYEQYV. DNA for the CDR3: TGTGCCAGCGGGGTAGACAGGGTATACGAGCAGTACGTC.

This clonotype was counted a few times. V and J are TRBV24-1 and TRBJ2-3, with 7 bases fitting TRBD2. The CDR3 is 16 amino acids. Germline-derived CDR1 and CDR2 are KGHDR and SFDVKD. V trimming: 4 bases; J trimming: 3 bases; junction bases outside the gene matches: 9. The chain's CDR3 is CATSDLQRGKTDTQYF. The CDR3 bases are TGTGCCACCAGTGACCTTCAGCGGGGAAAGACAGATACGCAGTATTTT.

This clonotype showed up many times. The chain couples TRBV7-3 to TRBJ2-3; D may be TRBD2 (6 bases). V was trimmed by 5 bases and J by 6 bases, leaving 21 bases between them. Germline V CDR1 and CDR2: SGHTA, FQGTGA. CDR3 length: 16 amino acids. DNA for the CDR3: TGTGCCAGCAGCCCCGATACGGGGAGGACCCTCGATACGCAGTATTTT. This sequence encodes CASSPDTGRTLDTQYF.